These 18 T cell receptor beta chains share one sample of origin, sequenced in a study of vaccination and CD4 T cells after COVID-19. Sequenced with the Oncomine TCR Beta short-read assay was DNA taken from cultured CD4+ T cells. TCRdb ran MiXCR on the PCR reads and lists one entry per CDR3 protein. The sample lists 21,000 or so distinct CDR3 sequences; roughly 70% were seen once. These receptors have no known antigen. The treatment is: approximately 11-day PBMC culture with coronavirus spike peptide pools or control peptides (ViraFEST assay). Sequencing was done on a sample of CD4+ T cells from blood, cultured in vitro. These receptors all come from a human donor who had recovered from COVID-19.

The J gene is TRBJ2-1, the V gene TRBV20-1, with 13 positions matching TRBD2. There are 15 residues in the CDR3. From germline, CDR1 is DFQATT and CDR2 SNEGSKA (reference sequence). The trim removed 3 bases at V and 9 bases at J, leaving 8 bases unmatched. CDR3 residues: CSASAGLAGDGEQFF. The CDR3 DNA reads TGCAGTGCTAGCGCTGGACTAGCGGGAGATGGTGAGCAGTTCTTC.

The CDR3 region has the DNA TGTGCCAGCAGCTTAGATGAACGGATAAATTCACCCCTCCACTTT. As protein: CASSLDERINSPLHF. The chain combines TRBV7-6 with TRBJ1-6; no firm D call. V was pared by 1 base and J by 7 bases, with 11 bases between. This CDR3 is built from 15 residues. Per germline, CDR1 SGHVS and CDR2 FNYEAQ. The full variable domain, rest sourced from reference TRBV7-6 and TRBJ1-6, is GAGVSQSPRYKVTKRGQDVALRCDPISGHVSLYWYRQALGQGPEFLTYFNYEAQQDKSGLPNDRFSAERPEGSISTLTIQRTEQRDSAMYRCASSLDERINSPLHFGNGTRLTVT.

The chain employs TRBV2 and TRBJ1-3, with TRBD1 matching 7 bases. The CDR3 totals 14 residues. V shed 3 bases, J shed 2 bases, and the junction held 1 base outside the gene matches. CDR1 is SNHLY, CDR2 FYNNEI, per germline. The CDR3 DNA is TGTGCCAGCAGTGATGACAGGGCTGGAAACACCATATATTTT. As protein: CASSDDRAGNTIYF.

V and J are TRBV6-1 and TRBJ1-5; no clear D. The CDR3 has 13 residues. Germline V gene lookup returns CDR1 MNHNS and CDR2 SASEGT. The V end lost 7 bases, the J end lost 0 bases, and 7 bases lay between the germline ends. CDR3 protein: CASKAGSNQPQHF. CDR3 DNA: TGTGCCAGCAAAGCAGGTAGCAATCAGCCCCAGCATTTT.

This clonotype has just a few counts. The chain joins TRBV10-3 to TRBJ1-5; the D is unclear. The germline V and J ends were trimmed by 0 bases and 5 bases, with 14 bases remaining between them. The CDR3 is 16 residues long. Germline V CDR1 and CDR2: ENHRY, SYGVKD. The CDR3 region has the DNA TGTGCCATCAGTGAGTCGTACTGGGATCAGCATCAGCCCCAGCATTTT. Protein: CAISESYWDQHQPQHF.

The J gene is TRBJ1-1, the V gene TRBV6-1; no clear D. V was clipped by 6 bases and J by 2 bases, with 13 bases between them. The V gene's germline CDR1 is MNHNS and CDR2 SASEGT. CDR3 length: 14 amino acids. The CDR3, as DNA: TGTGCCAGCAGGAAGAAGACGGAAAACACTGAAGCTTTCTTT. Translation gives CASRKKTENTEAFF.

V is TRBV24-1 and J is TRBJ2-3; possibly TRBD1 or TRBD2 for D (7 bases each). Trimming left V 6 bases short and J 3 bases short, with 12 bases between. The CDR3 length is 14 residues. CDR1 and CDR2 from the germline V gene are KGHDR and SFDVKD. In DNA form, the CDR3 reads TGTGCCACCAGTCAGGGGGGGTCGACAGATACGCAGTATTTT. This encodes CATSQGGSTDTQYF.

This sequence joins TRBV25-1 and TRBJ2-5; 10 nucleotides align to TRBD1. The V gene end was trimmed by 2 bases and the J gene end by 4 bases; junction bases not matched to a gene: 1. The V gene's germline CDR1 is MGHDK and CDR2 SYGVNS. The CDR3 has 14 residues. The DNA of the CDR3 is TGTGCCAGCAGTGAACGACAGGGGGCAGAGACCCAGTACTTC. It yields the protein CASSERQGAETQYF.

For this clonotype: A junction boundary mismatches the germline segment, possibly from a read error. The chain recombines TRBV7-9 with TRBJ1-1; D unresolved. Germline CDR1 SEHNR, CDR2 FQNEAQ (reference sequence). CDR3 length: 13 amino acids. The CDR3 loop reads CASSPKGASEAFF. The CDR3 DNA sequence: TGCGCCAGCAGCCCTAAGGGAGCAAGTGAAGCTTTCTTT.

This clonotype was observed a single time. This sequence joins TRBV28 and TRBJ1-2, with D unresolved. From germline, CDR1 is MDHEN and CDR2 SYDVKM. Trimming removed 7 bases from V and 4 bases from J, with 10 bases in between. The CDR3 is made up of 12 amino acids. The CDR3 sequence is CASTRMGYGYTF. The CDR3 bases are TGTGCCAGCACCCGAATGGGCTATGGCTACACCTTC.

This chain uses TRBV28 with TRBJ1-2, with D unresolved. The V gene's germline CDR1 is MDHEN and CDR2 SYDVKM. This CDR3 comprises 11 residues. V lost 7 bases and J lost 4, with 7 bases in between. The CDR3 reads CASNQVYGYTF. Written as DNA, the CDR3 is TGTGCCAGCAATCAGGTCTATGGCTACACCTTC.

This chain joins TRBV24-1 and TRBJ1-2; tentatively, D is TRBD1 (6 bases). Trimming pared 3 bases from V and 4 bases from J, leaving 11 bases between. This CDR3 is built from 14 residues. Germline lookup yields CDR1 KGHDR and CDR2 SFDVKD. CDR3 DNA sequence: TGTGCCACCAGTGATGCTGCACAGGGCTATGGCTACACCTTC. It codes for CATSDAAQGYGYTF.

The J gene is TRBJ2-2, the V gene TRBV20-1, with 8 bases identical to TRBD2. CDR3 length equals 14 residues. Germline CDR1 DFQATT, CDR2 SNEGSKA (reference sequence). The ends lost 5 bases at V and 7 bases at J; junction bases unmatched: 9. The CDR3 DNA follows: TGCAGTGCTCGGGGACGGGGGGGGGGCGGGGAGCTGTTTTTT. This codes for CSARGRGGGGELFF.

The chain couples TRBV6-1 to TRBJ1-4, with 7 bases fitting TRBD1. Germline values: CDR1 MNHNS, CDR2 SASEGT. The CDR3 runs 14 residues. The ends lost 5 bases at V and 8 bases at J; junction bases unmatched: 8. Written as DNA, the CDR3 is TGTGCCAGCAGTAACCGACAGGGAGGGGAAAAACTGTTTTTT. As protein: CASSNRQGGEKLFF.

V is TRBV11-2 and J is TRBJ1-2, with a possible D match to TRBD1 (5 bases). This CDR3 is 19 amino acids long. The germline gives CDR1 SGHAT, CDR2 FQNNGV. The germline V and J ends were trimmed by 4 bases and 0 bases, with 24 bases remaining between them. CDR3 in amino acids: CASSYRVWGDLRTNYGYTF. The CDR3 DNA reads TGTGCCAGCAGCTATAGGGTTTGGGGGGATTTACGGACTAACTATGGCTACACCTTC.

The chain is built from TRBV18 and TRBJ2-2; D possibly uses TRBD1 or TRBD2 (7 bases each). Germline V CDR1 and CDR2: KGHSH, LQKENI. The CDR3 runs 15 residues. Trimming removed 6 bases at V and 4 bases at J, with 15 bases between. As DNA, the CDR3 is TGTGCCAGCTCCCGACAGGGAGGGTTCACCGGGGAGCTGTTTTTT. It specifies CASSRQGGFTGELFF.

V usage is TRBV20-1 and J usage is TRBJ1-3, with D perhaps matching TRBD1 (5 bases). The CDR3 has 13 residues. V was trimmed by 7 bases and J by 4 bases, leaving 14 bases between them. CDR1 and CDR2 from the germline V gene are DFQATT and SNEGSKA (reference sequence). The CDR3 reads CSGGYGDGNTIYF. The CDR3 DNA is TGCAGTGGAGGGTACGGGGACGGAAACACCATATATTTT.

The chain joins TRBV6-1 to TRBJ1-1, with a tentative D call TRBD1 (5 bases). Trimming shortened V by 6 bases and J by 2 bases, and 10 bases separated the two germline ends. This CDR3 spans 13 amino acids. CDR1 MNHNS and CDR2 SASEGT come from the germline V gene. For the CDR3, the DNA is TGTGCCAGCAGATTAGGGGTAAACACTGAAGCTTTCTTT. This encodes CASRLGVNTEAFF.